These 14 T cell receptor beta chains originate from one sample sequenced in a study of blood T cells in healthy people across ages. The authors ran a second PCR of 7 to 11 cycles using a sample-barcoded 5' primer and a J-beta primer mix. TCRdb recomputed calls from the 5' RACE reads with MiXCR, one row per CDR3 protein. The sample lists hundreds of thousands of distinct CDR3 sequences, around half occurring once. The sample comprised blood. These receptors originate from a man older than 75 in good health.

The chain couples TRBV7-2 to TRBJ2-7, with D tentatively TRBD2 (7 bases). CDR1 and CDR2 from the germline V gene are SGHTA and FQGNSA. CDR3 length equals 17 residues. V was clipped by 3 bases and J by 2 bases, with 20 bases between them. The CDR3 sequence: CASSLPGGGGKPYEQYF. For the CDR3, the DNA is TGTGCCAGCAGCTTGCCAGGTGGCGGGGGCAAACCCTACGAGCAGTACTTC.

A remark on this clonotype: A much larger clone is a single base away; this may be a read error. V usage is TRBV6-6 and J usage is TRBJ1-5, with D perhaps TRBD1 (5 bases). Trimming cost V 5 bases and J 2 bases, with 16 bases left between them. From germline, CDR1 is MNHNY and CDR2 SVGAGI (reference sequence). The CDR3 consists of 16 residues. The CDR3 DNA reads as TGTGCCAGCAGTCGCGACAGAGGGAAAGGCAATCAGCCCCAGCATTTT. This sequence encodes CASSRDRGKGNQPQHF.

V usage is TRBV10-3 and J usage is TRBJ2-7; 10 bases are a match to TRBD1. From germline, CDR1 is ENHRY and CDR2 SYGVKD. The CDR3 is made up of 15 amino acids. V trimming: 6 bases; J trimming: 7 bases; junction bases outside the gene matches: 12. The CDR3 bases are TGTGCCATCAGAGCCGACAGGGGGCGCTTGAATGAGCAGTACTTC. Protein: CAIRADRGRLNEQYF.

The chain is built from TRBV30 and TRBJ2-7; D not certain. The CDR3 loop spans 12 amino acids. Germline V CDR1 and CDR2: GTSNPN, SVGIG (reference sequence). Trimming took off 3 bases at V and 3 bases at J, with 9 bases between the two ends. CDR3 in amino acids: CAWRATNYEQYF. CDR3 DNA sequence: TGTGCCTGGAGGGCTACTAACTACGAGCAGTACTTC.

This clonotype has more than one count but fewer than ten. The rearrangement joins TRBV11-3 to TRBJ2-3; 7 bases map to TRBD1. The CDR3 is 15 residues long. The junction had 6 bases not matched to a gene; V was cut back by 4 bases and J by 2 bases. CDR1 SGHNT and CDR2 YENEEA come from the germline V gene. The CDR3 loop is CASSSVGTDTDTQYF. Here the CDR3 DNA reads TGTGCCAGCAGCTCCGTAGGGACAGACACAGATACGCAGTATTTT.

The chain carries TRBV5-5 and TRBJ1-4; 10 bases match TRBD1. The CDR3 runs to 15 residues. Trimming removed 7 bases from V and 8 bases from J; junction bases left unmatched: 11. Germline CDR1 reads SGHKS; CDR2 reads YYEKEE (reference sequence). The DNA for the CDR3 is TGTGCCAGCTCGTACCCCGGGACAGGGGTCGAAAAACTGTTTTTT. Protein product: CASSYPGTGVEKLFF.

The rearrangement links TRBV7-2 to TRBJ2-3; D gene ambiguous. V lost 4 bases, J lost 6 bases, and 17 bases lay in between. Germline V gene data show CDR1 as SGHTA and CDR2 as FQGNSA. The CDR3 spans 15 residues. The CDR3 coding sequence is TGTGCCAGCAGCTCCCGGACGGACCTGGGGGATACGCAGTATTTT. Its translation: CASSSRTDLGDTQYF.

As regards this clonotype: A much larger clone differs by one base, so this may be a read error. The CDR3 DNA reads as TGTGCCTGCAGCTACGGGCCTTCAGAGACCCAGTACTTC. Translated: CACSYGPSETQYF. The gene calls are TRBV7-2 and TRBJ2-5; D not certain. The germline gives CDR1 SGHTA, CDR2 FQGNSA. This CDR3 is built from 13 residues.

Here the CDR3 reads CASSYSPSGPLEQFF. The CDR3 DNA follows: TGTGCCAGCAGTTACTCCCCTAGCGGACCGCTCGAGCAGTTCTTC. This sequence joins TRBV6-5 and TRBJ2-1; TRBD2 matches 7 bases. J was trimmed by 10 bases and V by 0 bases; bases with no gene match: 9. Per germline, CDR1 MNHEY and CDR2 SVGAGI. The CDR3 extends over 15 amino acids.

The chain recombines TRBV11-1 with TRBJ2-5; D ambiguous. Germline-derived CDR1 and CDR2 are SGHAT and FQDESV (reference sequence). Deletions cut 1 base from V and 0 bases from J, with 6 bases between. This CDR3 spans 14 amino acids. In nucleotides, the CDR3 is TGTGCCAGCAGCTTAGGGTCACACCAAGAGACCCAGTACTTC. Translated: CASSLGSHQETQYF.

A single count supports this clonotype. Here the CDR3 reads CASSLGGRFDEQYF. The DNA for the CDR3 is TGTGCCAGCAGTTTAGGCGGGAGGTTCGACGAGCAGTACTTC. The V call is TRBV27, the J call TRBJ2-7; TRBD2 matches at 8 bases. The length of the CDR3 is 14 residues. Unmatched junction bases numbered 5, after V lost 2 bases and J lost 5 bases. Germline V gives CDR1 MNHEY, CDR2 SMNVEV (reference sequence).

This clonotype was observed a few times. The chain uses TRBV29-1 and TRBJ2-7; 7 bases agree with TRBD1. Per germline, CDR1 SQVTM and CDR2 ANQGSEA. The CDR3 runs to 14 residues. The J segment lost 3 bases and the V segment lost 4 bases, leaving 9 bases of the junction unmatched. CDR3 nucleotide sequence: TGCAGCGTTGGACTCCTGGCAGGGGGCTACGAGCAGTACTTC. Its protein is CSVGLLAGGYEQYF.

CDR3 nucleotides: TGCGCCAGCAGCCAGTTTCTGGTATCTGGGGCCAACGTCCTGACTTTC. Translating gives CASSQFLVSGANVLTF. The V call is TRBV4-1, the J call TRBJ2-6, with no clear D. Looked up from germline, CDR1 is MGHRA and CDR2 is YSYEKL. The CDR3 runs to 16 residues. Trimming cost V 3 bases and J 1 base, with 10 bases left between them.

The V call is TRBV7-2, the J call TRBJ1-2; TRBD1 agrees at 7 bases. Losses at the gene ends were 5 bases for V and 7 bases for J; bases not matched to a gene: 10. This CDR3 has 14 amino acids. Germline CDR1 reads SGHTA; CDR2 reads FQGNSA. The CDR3 loop is CASSADRAGGGYTF. CDR3 in DNA: TGTGCCAGCAGCGCCGACAGGGCCGGAGGTGGCTACACCTTC.